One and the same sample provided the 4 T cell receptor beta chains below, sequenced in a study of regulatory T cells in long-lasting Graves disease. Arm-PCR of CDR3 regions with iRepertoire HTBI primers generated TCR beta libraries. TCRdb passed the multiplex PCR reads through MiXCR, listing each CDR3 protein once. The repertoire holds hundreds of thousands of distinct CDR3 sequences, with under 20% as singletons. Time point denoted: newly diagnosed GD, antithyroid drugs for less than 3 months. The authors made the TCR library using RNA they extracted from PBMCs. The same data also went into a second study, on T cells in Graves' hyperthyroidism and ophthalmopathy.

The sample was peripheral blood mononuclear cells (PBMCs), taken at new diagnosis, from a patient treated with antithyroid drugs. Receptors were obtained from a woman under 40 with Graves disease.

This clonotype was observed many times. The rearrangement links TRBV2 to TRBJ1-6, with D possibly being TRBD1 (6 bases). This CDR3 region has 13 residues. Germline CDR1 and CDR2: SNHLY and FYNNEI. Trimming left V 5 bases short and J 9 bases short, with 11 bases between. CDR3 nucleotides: TGTGCCAGCAGTCGTACAGGGTCTTCACCCCTCCACTTT. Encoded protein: CASSRTGSSPLHF. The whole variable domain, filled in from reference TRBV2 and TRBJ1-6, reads EPEVTQTPSHQVTQMGQEVILRCVPISNHLYFYWYRQILGQKVEFLVSFYNNEISEKSEIFDDQFSVERPDGSNFTLKIRSTKLEDSAMYFCASSRTGSSPLHFGNGTRLTVT.

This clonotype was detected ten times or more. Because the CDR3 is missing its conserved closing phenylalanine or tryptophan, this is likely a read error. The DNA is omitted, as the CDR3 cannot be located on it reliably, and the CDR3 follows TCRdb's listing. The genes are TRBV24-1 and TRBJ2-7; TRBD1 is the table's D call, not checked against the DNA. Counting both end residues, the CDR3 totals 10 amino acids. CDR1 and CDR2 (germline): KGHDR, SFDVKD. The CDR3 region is CATSDYSGAR.

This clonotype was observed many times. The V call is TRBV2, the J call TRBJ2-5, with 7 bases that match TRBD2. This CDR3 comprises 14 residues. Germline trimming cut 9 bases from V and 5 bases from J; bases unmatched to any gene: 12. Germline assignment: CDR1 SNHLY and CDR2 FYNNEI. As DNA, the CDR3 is TGTGCCAGTCGCGAACGGGAGGATGGGGAGACCCAGTACTTC. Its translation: CASREREDGETQYF.

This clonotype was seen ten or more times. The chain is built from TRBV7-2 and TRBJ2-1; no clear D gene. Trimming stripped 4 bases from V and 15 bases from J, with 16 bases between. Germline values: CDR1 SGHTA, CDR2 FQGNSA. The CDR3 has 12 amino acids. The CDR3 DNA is TGTGCCAGCAGCTCCTCTTTCATCCCATTGTTCTTC. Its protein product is CASSSSFIPLFF.